This T cell receptor beta chain comes out of a study of OX40 agonist ivuxolimab in advanced cancers. Overall study results and limits: CD8+ T cells were the subset that, on average, had more expanded clones than CD4+.

Some clones are missing from TCRdb's copy, which holds only in-frame ones; the method was immunoSEQ multiplex PCR. The sample includes 67,000 or so clones, about nine tenths seen only once; the top ten take approximately 3%. This clone turned up a few times. What it binds is not known. This CDR3 is built from 14 residues. Germline V gene sequence: CDR1 SGHVS, CDR2 FNYEAQ. The V segment lost 4 bases and the J segment 2 bases; nucleotides outside the gene matches: 1. The specimen was CD4+ or CD8+ T cells sorted from blood, collected in a trial of the OX40 agonist ivuxolimab. The V and J genes are TRBV7-6 and TRBJ2-7; 11 bases are a match to TRBD1. The receptor comes from an adult with an advanced solid tumor such as melanoma, head and neck, liver or kidney cancer. In nucleotides, the CDR3 is TGTGCCAGCAGCTCGGGACAGGGGGCCTACGAGCAGTACTTC. It is translated as CASSSGQGAYEQYF.